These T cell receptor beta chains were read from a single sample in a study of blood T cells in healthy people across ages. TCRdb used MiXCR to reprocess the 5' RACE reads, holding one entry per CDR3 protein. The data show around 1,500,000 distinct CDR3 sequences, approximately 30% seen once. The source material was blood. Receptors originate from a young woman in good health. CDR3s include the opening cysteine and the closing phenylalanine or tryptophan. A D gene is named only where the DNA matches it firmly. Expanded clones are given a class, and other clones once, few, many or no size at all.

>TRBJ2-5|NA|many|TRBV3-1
CASSQDRRLQLGTQYF
TGTGCCAGCAGCCAAGATCGGAGACTACAATTGGGGACCCAGTACTTC
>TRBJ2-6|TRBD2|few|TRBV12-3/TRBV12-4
CASSFPAGDLGANVLTF
TGTGCCAGCAGTTTCCCAGCGGGAGACCTGGGGGCCAACGTCCTGACTTTC
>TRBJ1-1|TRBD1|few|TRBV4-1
CASSQEGQGAGMNTEAFF
TGCGCCAGCAGCCAAGAGGGACAGGGGGCTGGGATGAACACTGAAGCTTTCTTT
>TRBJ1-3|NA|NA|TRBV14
CASSHLISGNTIYF
TGTGCCAGCAGCCACCTGATATCCGGAAACACCATATATTTT
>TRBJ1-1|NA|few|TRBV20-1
CSARADRVNTEAFF
TGCAGTGCTAGGGCTGACAGAGTGAACACTGAAGCTTTCTTT
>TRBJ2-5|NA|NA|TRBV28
CASSLISATGQETQYF
TGTGCCAGCAGTTTAATTAGTGCTACAGGGCAAGAGACCCAGTACTTC
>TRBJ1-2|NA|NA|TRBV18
CASSAQTGYTF
TGTGCCAGCTCAGCGCAAACAGGCTACACCTTC
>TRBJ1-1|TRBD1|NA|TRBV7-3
CASSETGSHEAFF
TGTGCCAGCAGCGAGACAGGGTCTCATGAAGCTTTCTTT
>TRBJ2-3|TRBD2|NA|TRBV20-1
CGYWRAGEGTDTQYF
TGCGGATACTGGAGAGCGGGGGAGGGCACAGATACGCAGTATTTT
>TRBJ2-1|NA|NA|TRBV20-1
CSARVVQEGLQFF
TGCAGTGCTAGAGTGGTACAGGAGGGGCTACAGTTCTTC
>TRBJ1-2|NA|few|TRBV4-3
CASSQEWTTNYGYTF
TGCGCCAGCAGCCAAGAGTGGACAACGAACTATGGCTACACCTTC
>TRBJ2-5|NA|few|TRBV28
CASTPKVRGLQETQYF
TGTGCCAGCACCCCAAAGGTCCGGGGGCTCCAAGAGACCCAGTACTTC
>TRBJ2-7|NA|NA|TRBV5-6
CASARRGGFNEQYF
TGTGCCAGCGCCCGGCGGGGAGGTTTCAACGAGCAGTACTTC
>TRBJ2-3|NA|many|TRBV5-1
CASSLGQTTDTQYF
TGCGCCAGCAGCCTCGGACAGACCACAGATACGCAGTATTTT
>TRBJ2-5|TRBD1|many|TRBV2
CASRRTGLIGETQYF
TGTGCCAGCAGGCGGACAGGGTTGATCGGCGAGACCCAGTACTTC
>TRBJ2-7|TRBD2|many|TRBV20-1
CSARDPRLANSYEQYF
TGCAGTGCTAGAGATCCACGACTAGCTAACTCCTACGAGCAGTACTTC
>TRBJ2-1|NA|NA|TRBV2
CASRPSGLATLGEQFF
TGTGCCAGCAGGCCCTCTGGGCTAGCGACTCTGGGTGAGCAGTTCTTC
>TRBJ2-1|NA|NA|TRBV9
CASSVVGKRVQFF
TGTGCCAGCAGCGTAGTGGGGAAGAGAGTGCAGTTCTTC
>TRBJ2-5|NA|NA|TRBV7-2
CASSLADREGETQYF
TGTGCCAGCAGCTTAGCGGACAGGGAGGGAGAGACCCAGTACTTC
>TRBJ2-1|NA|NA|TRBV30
CAWSVGTGSYNEQFF
TGTGCCTGGAGTGTAGGGACGGGGTCCTACAATGAGCAGTTCTTC
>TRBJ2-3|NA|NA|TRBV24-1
CATSEGWGTDTQYF
TGTGCCACCAGTGAAGGGTGGGGCACAGATACGCAGTATTTT
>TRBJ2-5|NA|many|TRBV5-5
CASSFVSAGQETQYF
TGTGCCAGCAGCTTCGTGAGCGCAGGGCAAGAGACCCAGTACTTC
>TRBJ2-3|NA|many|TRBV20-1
CSAEPGSWGTDTQYF
TGCAGTGCCGAACCCGGGAGTTGGGGAACAGATACGCAGTATTTT
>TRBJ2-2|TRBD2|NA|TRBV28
CASSTSGGGTGELFF
TGTGCCAGCAGCACTAGCGGGGGGGGCACCGGGGAGCTGTTTTTT
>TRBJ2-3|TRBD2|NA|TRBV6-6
CASNGPGTNLGTDTQYF
TGTGCCAGCAATGGACCCGGGACTAACCTGGGCACAGATACGCAGTATTTT
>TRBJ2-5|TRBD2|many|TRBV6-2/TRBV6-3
CASSYEAGGPDQETQYF
TGTGCCAGCAGTTATGAAGCGGGGGGCCCGGACCAAGAGACCCAGTACTTC
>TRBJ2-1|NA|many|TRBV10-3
CAISESEMREVYNEQFF
TGTGCCATCAGTGAGTCGGAGATGAGAGAAGTCTACAATGAGCAGTTCTTC
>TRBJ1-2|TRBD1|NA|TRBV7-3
CASRASGTEVHYDYTF
TGTGCCAGCAGGGCGTCGGGGACAGAGGTTCACTATGACTACACCTTC
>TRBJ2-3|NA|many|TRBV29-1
CSVADWRDTQYF
TGCAGCGTTGCTGACTGGAGAGATACGCAGTATTTT
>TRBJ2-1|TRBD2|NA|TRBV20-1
CSAHKLAGDFNNEQFF
TGCAGTGCTCATAAACTAGCGGGGGATTTCAACAATGAGCAGTTCTTC
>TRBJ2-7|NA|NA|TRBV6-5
CASSYSNRGYEQYF
TGTGCCAGCAGTTACTCGAATCGGGGGTACGAGCAGTACTTC
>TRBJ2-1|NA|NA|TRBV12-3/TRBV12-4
CASRDGRYNEQFF
TGTGCCAGCAGGGACGGCCGTTACAATGAGCAGTTCTTC
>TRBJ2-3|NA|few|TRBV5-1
CASTQSAGSTDTQYF
TGCGCCAGCACCCAGTCAGCGGGCAGCACAGATACGCAGTATTTT
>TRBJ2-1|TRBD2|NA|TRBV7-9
CASSSLAVANEQFF
TGTGCCAGCAGCTCGCTAGCGGTAGCCAATGAGCAGTTCTTC
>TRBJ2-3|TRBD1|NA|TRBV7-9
CASSRWDREADTQYF
TGTGCCAGCAGCCGTTGGGACAGGGAGGCAGATACGCAGTATTTT
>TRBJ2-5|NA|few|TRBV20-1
CSAWEARAKTQYF
TGCAGTGCGTGGGAGGCCCGGGCAAAGACCCAGTACTTC
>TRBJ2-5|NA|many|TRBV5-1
CASSPSNVPGETQYF
TGCGCCAGCAGCCCGTCCAACGTTCCCGGAGAGACCCAGTACTTC
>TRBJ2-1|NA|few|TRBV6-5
CASSYSRAIRTAQETQFF
TGTGCCAGCAGTTACTCGAGGGCAATTCGGACAGCTCAAGAGACCCAGTTCTTC
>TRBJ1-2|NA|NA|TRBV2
CASSEPGVGYTF
TGTGCCAGCAGTGAGCCGGGGGTTGGCTACACCTTC
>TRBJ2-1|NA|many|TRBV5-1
CASSLVGPGNEQFF
TGCGCCAGCAGCTTGGTGGGTCCTGGAAATGAGCAGTTCTTC
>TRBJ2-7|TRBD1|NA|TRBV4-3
CASSQDPFDRAYEQYF
TGCGCCAGCAGCCAAGATCCCTTCGACAGGGCCTACGAGCAGTACTTC
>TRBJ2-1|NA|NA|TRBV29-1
CSVEGTVSYNEQFF
TGCAGCGTTGAAGGTACAGTATCCTACAATGAGCAGTTCTTC
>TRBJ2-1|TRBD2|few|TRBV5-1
CASRGPSGGAPNEQFF
TGCGCCAGTAGAGGACCTAGCGGGGGGGCTCCTAATGAGCAGTTCTTC
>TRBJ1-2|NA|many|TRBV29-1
CSVPDSAGGYTF
TGCAGCGTTCCCGACTCGGCGGGAGGCTACACCTTC
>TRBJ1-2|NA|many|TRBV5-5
CASSELANYGYTF
TGTGCCAGCAGCGAGTTAGCTAACTATGGCTACACCTTC
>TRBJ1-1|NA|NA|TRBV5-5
CASSLPGRETEAFF
TGTGCCAGCAGCTTGCCAGGGCGTGAGACTGAAGCTTTCTTT
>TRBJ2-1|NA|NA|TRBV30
CAFFPQEGVSYNEQFF
TGTGCCTTCTTTCCTCAGGAGGGTGTCTCCTACAATGAGCAGTTCTTC
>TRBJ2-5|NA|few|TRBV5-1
CASSLIQGGFQETQYF
TGCGCCAGCAGCTTGATACAAGGGGGATTCCAAGAGACCCAGTACTTC